A single sample is the source of the 25 T cell receptor beta chains below, sequenced in a study of blood T cell repertoires in COVID-19. Assay: immunoSEQ multiplex PCR; the TCRdb copy retains only in-frame clones and omits some. The data contain about 370,000 clones, around 92% of them singletons. Sample: peripheral blood. These receptors all stem from a woman aged 25 to 39 with COVID-19, enrolled during active disease.

The chain recombines TRBV4-3 with TRBJ2-1; possible D gene TRBD2, 5 bases. The CDR3 runs 16 residues. With 0 bases removed from V and 1 base from J, the gap between germline ends came to 10 bases. CDR1 and CDR2 (germline): LGHNA, YSLEER. CDR3 in DNA: TGCGCCAGCAGCCAAGATAGGAGGAGATCCTACAATGAGCAGTTCTTC. Translation: CASSQDRRRSYNEQFF.

This sequence joins TRBV2 and TRBJ2-1; a weak D match, TRBD2 (5 bases). Germline loops: CDR1 SNHLY, CDR2 FYNNEI. The CDR3 is 17 residues long. Trimming removed 4 bases at V and 3 bases at J, with 19 bases between. The CDR3 reads CASSGIGMRVRYNEQFF. The CDR3 DNA is TGTGCCAGCAGTGGAATAGGAATGAGGGTGCGCTACAATGAGCAGTTCTTC.

The V call is TRBV5-6, the J call TRBJ1-2; 9 bases fit TRBD1. There are 13 residues in the CDR3. With V trimmed by 4 bases and J by 7 bases, 5 bases remained unmatched. Germline values: CDR1 SGHDT, CDR2 YYEEEE. Here the CDR3 reads CASSPGTGSGYTF. The CDR3 nucleotides read TGTGCCAGCAGCCCTGGGACAGGGTCTGGCTACACCTTC. Based on the CDR3 plus reference TRBV5-6 and TRBJ1-2, the full variable domain is DAGVTQSPTHLIKTRGQQVTLRCSPKSGHDTVSWYQQALGQGPQFIFQYYEEEERQRGNFPDRFSGHQFPNYSSELNVNALLLGDSALYLCASSPGTGSGYTFGSGTRLTVV.

The CDR3 sequence is CASSITGRFDNEQFF. As DNA, the CDR3 is TGTGCCAGCAGCATTACAGGACGGTTTGACAATGAGCAGTTCTTC. This chain uses TRBV9 with TRBJ2-1, with D maybe TRBD1 (5 bases). The germline gives CDR1 SGDLS, CDR2 YYNGEE. The V gene lost 4 bases and the J gene lost 5 bases, with 16 bases spanning the gap. The CDR3 extends over 15 amino acids.

This chain joins TRBV10-3 and TRBJ2-7, with D perhaps matching TRBD1 (6 bases). The germline CDR1 and CDR2 sequences are ENHRY and SYGVKD. V was shortened by 5 bases and J by 0 bases, with 8 bases between the two germline ends. The CDR3 loop spans 13 amino acids. The CDR3 is CAISPGDSYEQYF. The CDR3 nucleotides read TGTGCCATCAGTCCAGGGGACTCCTACGAGCAGTACTTC.

V and J are TRBV5-1 and TRBJ2-7; 8 bases match TRBD1. CDR1 and CDR2 (germline): SGHRS, YFSETQ. The CDR3 is made up of 16 amino acids. Losses at the gene ends were 4 bases for V and 4 bases for J; bases not matched to a gene: 13. CDR3 DNA: TGCGCCAGCAGCCCGGCCTTTGGACAGGGTTGGTACGAGCAGTACTTC. The encoded protein is CASSPAFGQGWYEQYF.

The chain recombines TRBV29-1 with TRBJ1-2; no clear D. Per germline, CDR1 SQVTM and CDR2 ANQGSEA. Trimming stripped 5 bases from V and 4 bases from J, with 11 bases between. The CDR3 loop spans 12 amino acids. CDR3 in amino acids: CSVLRRGYGYTF. The CDR3 nucleotides are TGCAGCGTTCTTAGAAGAGGCTATGGCTACACCTTC.

The rearrangement uses TRBV27 and TRBJ1-2, with D perhaps matching TRBD1 (5 bases). The CDR3 extends over 14 amino acids. Germline V gene data show CDR1 as MNHEY and CDR2 as SMNVEV (reference sequence). V shed 2 bases and J shed 6 bases, with 13 bases lying between them. The CDR3 region has the DNA TGTGCCAGCAGTTTAGGAGGGGCGGCCAATGGCTACACCTTC. The encoded protein is CASSLGGAANGYTF.

The rearrangement links TRBV29-1 to TRBJ2-3; no reliable D call. With 1 base removed from V and 5 bases from J, the gap between germline ends came to 13 bases. Germline CDR1 reads SQVTM; CDR2 reads ANQGSEA. The CDR3 spans 14 residues. The CDR3 DNA follows: TGCAGCGTTGAAGGGCAGGCCCTCTTAGATACGCAGTATTTT. It yields the protein CSVEGQALLDTQYF.

Comment on this clone: A much larger clone lies a single base off, so this may be a read error. The chain combines TRBV7-2 with TRBJ1-3; no definite D call. CDR3 length: 13 residues. Germline V gene data show CDR1 as SGHTA and CDR2 as FQGNSA. The V and J ends lost 4 bases and 0 bases respectively, with 4 bases between them. This CDR3 reads CASSSGSGNTIYF. Written as DNA, the CDR3 is TGTGCCAGCAGCTCCGGCTCTGGAAACACCATATATTTT.

V is TRBV7-2 and J is TRBJ1-6; 7 bases match TRBD1. The CDR3 covers 14 residues. After removal of 5 bases from V and 7 bases from J, the junction contained 5 bases not matched to a gene. CDR1 SGHTA and CDR2 FQGNSA come from the germline V gene. CDR3: CASSPETGNSPLHF. As DNA, the CDR3 is TGTGCCAGCAGCCCAGAGACAGGGAATTCACCCCTCCACTTT.

This clone was observed once. The chain employs TRBV29-1 and TRBJ1-2; perhaps TRBD1 as D (6 bases). Per germline, CDR1 SQVTM and CDR2 ANQGSEA. V dropped 3 bases and J dropped 0 bases, with 14 bases sitting between them. This CDR3 comprises 15 residues. CDR3 nucleotide sequence: TGCAGCGTTGATAAGCAGGGGCCGACTAACTATGGCTACACCTTC. As protein: CSVDKQGPTNYGYTF.

This clone was detected only once. The chain has TRBV20-1 and TRBJ2-5; unclear D gene. The CDR3 is 10 amino acids. Germline CDR1 reads DFQATT; CDR2 reads SNEGSKA (reference sequence). V was shortened by 6 bases and J by 7 bases, with 9 bases between the two germline ends. The CDR3 nucleotides are TGCAGTGCCGTACAAAGGACCCAGTACTTC. Translating it yields CSAVQRTQYF.

This clone was counted only a few times. The V and J genes are TRBV2 and TRBJ1-5; 7 bases map to TRBD1. Germline values: CDR1 SNHLY, CDR2 FYNNEI. The CDR3 covers 14 residues. V was pared by 8 bases and J by 0 bases, with 4 bases of the junction left unmatched. The CDR3 loop is CASGTVLSNQPQHF. The DNA for the CDR3 is TGTGCCAGCGGGACAGTCCTTAGCAATCAGCCCCAGCATTTT.

J is TRBJ2-1 and V is TRBV21-1; the D call in the table, TRBD1, was not verified against the DNA. TRBV21-1 is a known pseudogene. The length of the CDR3 is 20 residues. CDR3 sequence reads: CASSKGGSPGQGVSYNEQFF. Written as DNA, the CDR3 is TGTGCCAGCAGCAAAGGAGGGTCCCCGGGACAGGGAGTTTCCTACAATGAGCAGTTCTTC.

The V and J genes are TRBV5-4 and TRBJ1-2; TRBD1 agrees at 8 bases. In germline, CDR1 is SGHNT, CDR2 YYREEE (reference sequence). The junction had 5 bases not matched to a gene; V was cut back by 0 bases and J by 4 bases. This CDR3 is 15 amino acids long. The CDR3 DNA sequence: TGTGCCAGCAGCTTGGAACAGGGGGTGCCCTATGGCTACACCTTC. Translated, it gives CASSLEQGVPYGYTF.

The V call is TRBV3-1 (or the pseudogene TRBV3-2), the J call TRBJ2-1; no definite D call. Trimming removed 0 bases at V and 4 bases at J, with 10 bases between. CDR1 LGHDT and CDR2 YNNKEL come from the germline V gene (reference sequence). CDR3 length equals 15 residues. This CDR3 is CASSQDHDRYNEQFF. The CDR3, as DNA: TGTGCCAGCAGCCAAGATCATGATCGGTACAATGAGCAGTTCTTC.

J is TRBJ2-2 and V is TRBV5-1; 8 bases line up with TRBD1. V gave up 4 bases and J gave up 6 bases; unmatched junction bases: 5. The germline V gene has CDR1 SGHRS and CDR2 YFSETQ. This CDR3 spans 14 amino acids. The CDR3 sequence: CASSRGQVPGELFF. The CDR3 nucleotides are TGCGCCAGCAGCCGGGGACAGGTCCCCGGGGAGCTGTTTTTT.

The rearrangement links TRBV23-1 to TRBJ1-1; D ambiguous. TRBV23-1 has ORF status, its function being uncertain. V lost 8 bases and J lost 0, with 7 bases in between. This CDR3 spans 12 amino acids. The CDR3 DNA reads as TGCGCCAGCTGGGCACTGAACACTGAAGCTTTCTTT. This sequence encodes CASWALNTEAFF.

The chain carries TRBV18 and TRBJ1-2; 8 bases match TRBD1. The CDR3 totals 14 residues. From germline, CDR1 is KGHSH and CDR2 LQKENI. The V segment lost 4 bases and the J segment 4 bases; nucleotides outside the gene matches: 5. The CDR3 sequence is CASSLQGAGYGYTF. The CDR3 coding sequence is TGTGCCAGCTCACTCCAGGGGGCAGGCTATGGCTACACCTTC. The full variable domain, its missing parts supplied by reference TRBV18 and TRBJ1-2, is NAGVMQNPRHLVRRRGQEARLRCSPMKGHSHVYWYRQLPEEGLKFMVYLQKENIIDESGMPKERFSAEFPKEGPSILRIQQVVRGDSAAYFCASSLQGAGYGYTFGSGTRLTVV.

The chain uses TRBV6-1 and TRBJ2-7; TRBD2 agrees at 7 bases. The CDR3 runs 15 residues. With V trimmed by 2 bases and J by 2 bases, 6 bases remained unmatched. Germline CDR1 and CDR2: MNHNS and SASEGT. The CDR3 DNA sequence: TGTGCCAGCAGTGAATCCTGGACTAGTCCCTACGAGCAGTACTTC. Translated: CASSESWTSPYEQYF.

This sequence joins TRBV7-2 and TRBJ1-4, with D unresolved. The CDR3 is 13 amino acids. V was trimmed by 5 bases and J by 5 bases, leaving 9 bases between them. Per germline, CDR1 SGHTA and CDR2 FQGNSA. The CDR3 nucleotides are TGTGCCAGCAGCCGCGGGCTGAATGAAAAACTGTTTTTT. Translation: CASSRGLNEKLFF.

The V gene is TRBV30, the J gene TRBJ1-5; 8 bases are shared with TRBD1. CDR3 length: 14 residues. After removal of 3 bases from V and 4 bases from J, the junction contained 5 bases not matched to a gene. Germline CDR1 and CDR2: GTSNPN and SVGIG (reference sequence). CDR3: CAWRDRGRNQPQHF. For the CDR3, the DNA is TGTGCCTGGAGAGACAGGGGACGGAATCAGCCCCAGCATTTT.

J is TRBJ1-1 and V is TRBV28; D might be TRBD1 (5 bases). Trimming took 5 bases from V and 3 from J, leaving 13 bases between them. The germline gives CDR1 MDHEN, CDR2 SYDVKM. The CDR3 is made up of 14 amino acids. The chain's CDR3 is CASSPPWGDTEAFF. The CDR3 nucleotides read TGTGCCAGCAGTCCCCCTTGGGGGGACACTGAAGCTTTCTTT.

The V call is TRBV5-1, the J call TRBJ2-5; tentatively, D is TRBD1 (6 bases). From germline, CDR1 is SGHRS and CDR2 YFSETQ. Between the trimmed V and J ends, which lost 3 bases and 5 bases, there was a span of 11 bases. This CDR3 is built from 13 residues. CDR3 DNA: TGCGCCAGCAGCTCCCAGGGGTCGGAGACCCAGTACTTC. Its protein is CASSSQGSETQYF. The full variable domain, in which reference TRBV5-1 and TRBJ2-5 provide the parts outside the CDR3, is KAGVTQTPRYLIKTRGQQVTLSCSPISGHRSVSWYQQTPGQGLQFLFEYFSETQRNKGNFPGRFSGRQFSNSRSEMNVSTLELGDSALYLCASSSQGSETQYFGPGTRLLVL.